These 22 T cell receptor beta chains came from one sample sequenced in a study of CD4+ T cells in melanoma. Data came from immunoSEQ multiplex PCR; TCRdb stores just in-frame clones and leaves some out. The sample contains over 100,000 clones, 92% of which appear only once. The sequencing sample was made of peripheral blood. All receptors come from a human donor with melanoma.

The chain is built from TRBV19 and TRBJ2-2; 7 bases map to TRBD1. V lost 6 bases, J lost 5 bases, and 6 bases stayed unmatched. This CDR3 is built from 14 residues. The germline gives CDR1 LNHDA, CDR2 SQIVND (reference sequence). CDR3 nucleotide sequence: TGTGCCAGTAGCCCCCCGGACAGGACCGGGGAGCTGTTTTTT. It encodes CASSPPDRTGELFF.

V is TRBV15 and J is TRBJ2-1, with TRBD1 identical over 9 bases. V was pared by 3 bases and J by 9 bases, with 9 bases of the junction left unmatched. Germline loops: CDR1 LNHNV, CDR2 YYDKDF (reference sequence). The CDR3 runs 15 residues. The CDR3: CATSSLRDRDGEQFF. The CDR3, as DNA: TGTGCCACCAGCAGCCTCCGGGACAGGGATGGTGAGCAGTTCTTC.

The chain combines TRBV19 with TRBJ1-6; D uncertain. This CDR3 has 16 residues. V was trimmed by 1 base and J by 0 bases, leaving 7 bases between them. CDR1 and CDR2 (germline): LNHDA, SQIVND (reference sequence). The DNA for the CDR3 is TGTGCCAGTAGTATAGCTTGGGCCTCCTATAATTCACCCCTCCACTTT. Amino acids: CASSIAWASYNSPLHF.

CDR3 sequence: CASSLGPGANEQFF. The CDR3 region has the DNA TGTGCCAGCAGCTTAGGTCCGGGGGCGAATGAGCAGTTCTTC. The genes are TRBV7-2 and TRBJ2-1; D assignment may be TRBD1 or TRBD2 (6 bases each). The V and J ends lost 1 base and 7 bases respectively, with 11 bases between them. The CDR3 spans 14 residues. Germline V gene lookup returns CDR1 SGHTA and CDR2 FQGNSA.

This chain uses TRBV4-1 with TRBJ2-2; D is possibly TRBD1 (6 bases). V lost 0 bases, J lost 3 bases, and 14 bases lay in between. Germline CDR1 MGHRA, CDR2 YSYEKL. The CDR3 is 17 amino acids. CDR3 DNA: TGCGCCAGCAGCCAAGATCCTCAACAGGGATACACCGGGGAGCTGTTTTTT. Protein sequence: CASSQDPQQGYTGELFF.

The genes are TRBV7-9 and TRBJ1-6; D is unclear. The CDR3 is 12 amino acids. V was shortened by 2 bases and J by 10 bases, with 6 bases between the two germline ends. Germline values: CDR1 SEHNR, CDR2 FQNEAQ (reference sequence). The CDR3 nucleotides read TGTGCCAGCAGCTTAAATCTCTCACCCCTCCACTTT. It yields the protein CASSLNLSPLHF.

The J gene is TRBJ2-1, the V gene TRBV11-3; the match to TRBD2 covers 14 bases. This CDR3 spans 15 amino acids. CDR1 is SGHNT, CDR2 YENEEA, per germline. Trimming cost V 5 bases and J 7 bases; bases outside gene matches: 4. In nucleotides, the CDR3 is TGTGCCAGCAGCGGGACTAGCGGGAGTTTGAATGAGCAGTTCTTC. This sequence encodes CASSGTSGSLNEQFF.

This chain uses TRBV5-1 with TRBJ2-5; 8 nucleotides match TRBD1. Germline values: CDR1 SGHRS, CDR2 YFSETQ. The CDR3 extends over 14 amino acids. V lost 5 bases to trimming and J lost 2 bases; unmatched junction nucleotides: 5. The CDR3: CASRFTGGQETQYF. The CDR3 nucleotides read TGCGCCAGCAGATTCACAGGGGGACAAGAGACCCAGTACTTC.

The J gene is TRBJ2-7, the V gene TRBV30, with 8 bases aligning to TRBD1. The CDR3 runs 16 residues. Per the germline V gene, CDR1 is GTSNPN and CDR2 is SVGIG (reference sequence). The V gene end was trimmed by 2 bases and the J gene end by 2 bases; junction bases not matched to a gene: 11. The CDR3 region is CAWSILEGDRPYEQYF. CDR3 nucleotides: TGTGCCTGGAGTATTTTAGAAGGGGACAGGCCCTACGAGCAGTACTTC.

The chain uses TRBV7-9 and TRBJ2-7; 7 bases are shared with TRBD1. This CDR3 has 17 amino acids. In germline, CDR1 is SEHNR, CDR2 FQNEAQ (reference sequence). Trimming took 3 bases from V and 5 from J; bases not matched to a gene: 16. CDR3 sequence reads: CASSLTYTGAGPDEQYF. DNA of the CDR3: TGTGCCAGCAGCTTGACATACACAGGGGCAGGTCCCGACGAGCAGTACTTC.

V is TRBV7-2 and J is TRBJ2-2; D remains unclear. V was clipped by 1 base and J by 4 bases, with 4 bases between them. This CDR3 is built from 13 residues. CDR1 and CDR2 from the germline V gene are SGHTA and FQGNSA. The CDR3 DNA reads TGTGCCAGCAGCTTAGAGGGCACCGGGGAGCTGTTTTTT. It yields the protein CASSLEGTGELFF.

The chain uses TRBV11-2 and TRBJ2-2; D perhaps matches TRBD2 (5 bases). The CDR3 is made up of 13 amino acids. V shed 4 bases and J shed 7 bases, with 10 bases lying between them. Germline V gene lookup returns CDR1 SGHAT and CDR2 FQNNGV. In nucleotides, the CDR3 is TGTGCCAGCAGCTCTACAAGCGGCGGGGAGCTGTTTTTT. This codes for CASSSTSGGELFF.

The chain employs TRBV5-1 and TRBJ2-2; 7 bases map to TRBD1. The germline CDR1 and CDR2 sequences are SGHRS and YFSETQ. Germline trimming cut 4 bases from V and 5 bases from J; bases unmatched to any gene: 8. The CDR3 is 15 amino acids. Here the CDR3 DNA reads TGCGCCAGCAGCCCGCCAAGGGGGCAGACCGGGGAGCTGTTTTTT. Its translation: CASSPPRGQTGELFF.

This sequence joins TRBV18 and TRBJ2-5; D might be TRBD1 or TRBD2, each matching 6 bases. V shed 6 bases and J shed 4 bases, with 21 bases lying between them. CDR3 length equals 16 residues. Germline values: CDR1 KGHSH, CDR2 LQKENI. The DNA for the CDR3 is TGTGCCAGCTCCCTCGTCGTGACCGGAGGGGGAGAGACCCAGTACTTC. Amino acids: CASSLVVTGGGETQYF.

The chain couples TRBV7-3 to TRBJ2-1; 9 positions match TRBD2. The CDR3 totals 15 residues. In germline, CDR1 is SGHTA, CDR2 FQGTGA. V lost 5 bases and J lost 6; bases outside the gene matches: 8. The CDR3 region has the DNA TGTGCCAGCAGCGCCCTCGGGACTAGCTTCAATGAGCAGTTCTTC. Amino acid sequence: CASSALGTSFNEQFF.

The genes are TRBV6-5 and TRBJ2-4; D may be TRBD1 (6 bases). This CDR3 has 16 residues. Germline V lookup: CDR1 MNHEY, CDR2 SVGAGI. V lost 0 bases, J lost 0 bases, and 9 bases lay in between. The CDR3 spells CASSYSDSIAKNIQYF. CDR3 DNA: TGTGCCAGCAGTTACTCGGACAGCATAGCCAAAAACATTCAGTACTTC.

The chain combines TRBV13 with TRBJ2-3; possibly TRBD1 for D (6 bases). Germline V CDR1 and CDR2: PRHDT, FYEKMQ (reference sequence). V shed 4 bases and J shed 1 base, with 9 bases lying between them. The CDR3 has 14 amino acids. CDR3 amino acids: CASSYRTGTDTQYF. The CDR3 bases are TGTGCCAGCAGCTATAGGACAGGCACAGATACGCAGTATTTT.

The V gene is TRBV4-2, the J gene TRBJ1-3; the D is unclear. The V and J ends lost 1 base and 0 bases respectively, with 7 bases between them. In germline, CDR1 is LGHNA, CDR2 YNFKEQ. This CDR3 is built from 15 residues. CDR3 nucleotides: TGTGCCAGCAGCCAAGGTGTAGACTCTGGAAACACCATATATTTT. It specifies CASSQGVDSGNTIYF.

The chain carries TRBV19 and TRBJ2-4; 8 bases are a match to TRBD1. V was pared by 7 bases and J by 6 bases, with 17 bases of the junction left unmatched. The CDR3 is made up of 17 amino acids. Germline V gene lookup returns CDR1 LNHDA and CDR2 SQIVND (reference sequence). CDR3 coding DNA: TGTGCCAGTACCCTTACCCCTTTGACAGGGGTGGGAAACATTCAGTACTTC. This encodes CASTLTPLTGVGNIQYF.

The V and J genes are TRBV9 and TRBJ2-5; 10 nucleotides match TRBD2. Per the germline V gene, CDR1 is SGDLS and CDR2 is YYNGEE. The V gene end was trimmed by 4 bases and the J gene end by 2 bases; junction bases not matched to a gene: 11. This CDR3 has 17 amino acids. The CDR3, as DNA: TGTGCCAGCAGCCCCCGGACTAGCGGTTCAATTCAAGAGACCCAGTACTTC. This sequence encodes CASSPRTSGSIQETQYF.

The chain couples TRBV19 to TRBJ1-3; D unresolved. The germline V gene has CDR1 LNHDA and CDR2 SQIVND (reference sequence). The CDR3 has 14 amino acids. Deletions cut 5 bases from V and 0 bases from J, with 8 bases between. CDR3 sequence reads: CASSLGVSGNTIYF. The CDR3 DNA sequence: TGTGCCAGTAGTCTCGGGGTCTCTGGAAACACCATATATTTT.

The chain joins TRBV28 to TRBJ1-2, with D uncertain. The CDR3 runs 12 residues. Trimming shortened V by 6 bases and J by 8 bases, and 13 bases separated the two germline ends. Per the germline V gene, CDR1 is MDHEN and CDR2 is SYDVKM. As DNA, the CDR3 is TGTGCCAGCAGCCCTGAACCTAGCGGCTACACCTTC. Protein: CASSPEPSGYTF.